This is a list of T cell receptor beta chains from one sample in a study of blood T cell repertoires in COVID-19. Measured with immunoSEQ multiplex PCR; TCRdb has only the in-frame clones, and not every one. The sample lists just over 650,000 clones; 90% were seen once. Sequenced material: peripheral blood. The receptors shown here come from a woman aged 18 to 35 with acute or convalescent COVID-19. Each CDR3 is given with its conserved first and last residue. D genes are given only for firm matches. A row's size may be missing; if present it is once, few, many or a size class.

>NA|NA|TRBJ1-5|TRBV5-1
CASSPGDGQNQPQHF
TGCGCCAGCAGCCCAGGGGACGGCCAAAATCAGCCCCAGCATTTT
>NA|few|TRBJ1-4|TRBV6-2/TRBV6-3
CASSYVDSREKLFF
TGTGCCAGCAGTTACGTGGATTCGCGGGAAAAACTGTTTTTT
>NA|NA|TRBJ1-1|TRBV7-3
CASSTQGGGNTEAFF
TGTGCCAGCAGCACTCAGGGTGGTGGGAACACTGAAGCTTTCTTT
>NA|NA|TRBJ1-2|TRBV9
CASSAGGTVYGYTF
TGTGCCAGCAGCGCGGGGGGGACTGTCTATGGCTACACCTTC
>TRBD1|NA|TRBJ2-4|TRBV10-3
CAISESTQGVPLAKNIQYF
TGTGCCATCAGTGAGTCGACACAGGGGGTACCTCTAGCCAAAAACATTCAGTACTTC
>TRBD1|NA|TRBJ1-1|TRBV4-1
CASSQGGDSGTEAFF
TGCGCCAGCAGCCAAGGTGGGGACAGCGGCACTGAAGCTTTCTTT
>TRBD1|NA|TRBJ1-2|TRBV2
CASSDRTGDFLLYGYTF
TGTGCCAGCAGTGATCGGACAGGGGATTTTCTCCTATATGGCTACACCTTC
>NA|NA|TRBJ1-2|TRBV7-2
CASSLAAGVGYGYTF
TGTGCCAGCAGCTTAGCGGCAGGGGTGGGCTATGGCTACACCTTC
>NA|few|TRBJ2-3|TRBV6-4
CASSDSKGTDTQYF
TGTGCCAGCAGTGACAGCAAAGGCACAGATACGCAGTATTTT
>TRBD1|NA|TRBJ2-3|TRBV19
CASSADREVADTQYF
TGTGCCAGTAGCGCGGACAGGGAGGTCGCAGATACGCAGTATTTT
>NA|NA|TRBJ2-7|TRBV5-6
CASSSRREEQYF
TGTGCCAGCAGCTCCCGTCGGGAGGAGCAGTACTTC
>NA|NA|TRBJ1-2|TRBV19
CASSTEYYGYTF
TGTGCCAGTAGCACAGAGTACTATGGCTACACCTTC
>NA|once|TRBJ2-6|TRBV5-1
CASSLSEGSGANVLTF
TGCGCCAGCAGCTTGAGCGAGGGTTCTGGGGCCAACGTCCTGACTTTC
>NA|few|TRBJ2-1|TRBV7-9
CASSLGLVLGYNEQFF
TGTGCCAGCAGCTTAGGACTTGTACTAGGATACAATGAGCAGTTCTTC
>NA|NA|TRBJ1-6|TRBV4-1
CASSPTNSIIASPLHF
TGCGCCAGCAGCCCCACCAACAGTATAATTGCTTCACCCCTCCACTTT
>NA|NA|TRBJ1-1|TRBV7-9
CASSSRGFGTEAFF
TGTGCCAGCAGCTCCAGGGGTTTCGGCACTGAAGCTTTCTTT
>NA|NA|TRBJ2-7|TRBV21-1
CASSKGGRSHDTYEQYF
TGTGCCAGCAGCAAAGGAGGTCGGAGCCATGATACCTACGAGCAGTACTTC
>NA|once|TRBJ2-3|TRBV6-5
CASQGLAVDTQYF
TGTGCCAGCCAGGGGCTAGCGGTGGATACGCAGTATTTT
>NA|NA|TRBJ2-7|TRBV27
CASSLWATSYEQYF
TGTGCCAGCAGCTTGTGGGCCACCTCCTACGAGCAGTACTTC
>TRBD1|NA|TRBJ1-5|TRBV12-5
CASGPGQGWNQPQHF
TGTGCTAGTGGTCCGGGACAGGGGTGGAATCAGCCCCAGCATTTT
>NA|NA|TRBJ1-1|TRBV6-1
CASSEALGSGDTEAFF
TGTGCCAGCAGTGAAGCGCTCGGGTCGGGGGACACTGAAGCTTTCTTT
>TRBD1|NA|TRBJ1-1|TRBV6-6
CASSQLIRTGALNTEAFF
TGTGCCAGCAGTCAACTAATAAGGACAGGAGCCTTGAACACTGAAGCTTTCTTT
>TRBD1|NA|TRBJ1-6|TRBV5-5
CASSSGQVDSPLHF
TGTGCCAGCAGCTCGGGACAGGTTGATTCACCCCTCCACTTT
>NA|NA|TRBJ2-1|TRBV6-1
CASSEGTWSGEQFF
TGTGCCAGCAGTGAAGGAACGTGGTCCGGGGAGCAGTTCTTC
>NA|NA|TRBJ1-6|TRBV3-1/TRBV3-2
CASSAGHNNSPLHF
TGTGCCAGCAGCGCAGGACACAATAATTCACCCCTCCACTTT
>NA|NA|TRBJ2-2|TRBV3-1/TRBV3-2
CASSRLPGGLSTGELFF
TGTGCCAGCAGCCGCCTCCCCGGGGGGCTCTCTACCGGGGAGCTGTTTTTT
>NA|NA|TRBJ2-7|TRBV14
CASSHGTYRSYEQYF
TGTGCCAGCAGCCACGGGACATATCGCTCCTACGAGCAGTACTTC
>NA|NA|TRBJ1-6|TRBV4-1
CASSQEVLRDPNSPLHF
TGCGCCAGCAGCCAAGAAGTTCTCAGGGATCCTAATTCACCCCTCCACTTT
>TRBD1|NA|TRBJ1-1|TRBV9
CASSTRDRNTEAFF
TGTGCCAGCAGCACTAGGGACAGGAACACTGAAGCTTTCTTT
>NA|once|TRBJ2-7|TRBV10-2
CASSEDRGYEQYF
TGCGCCAGCAGTGAAGATAGGGGTTACGAGCAGTACTTC
>NA|NA|TRBJ2-3|TRBV15
CATSSPQLARDTQYF
TGTGCCACCAGCAGTCCCCAACTAGCAAGAGATACGCAGTATTTT
>NA|NA|TRBJ1-5|TRBV6-5
CASSSTITNQPQHF
TGTGCCAGCAGCTCGACAATTACGAATCAGCCCCAGCATTTT
>TRBD1|NA|TRBJ2-7|TRBV9
CASSEPDRAEQYF
TGTGCCAGCTCCGAACCGGACAGGGCCGAGCAGTACTTC
>TRBD1|NA|TRBJ1-2|TRBV12-3/TRBV12-4
CASKTGDGYTF
TGTGCCAGCAAAACAGGGGACGGCTACACCTTC
>NA|NA|TRBJ1-5|TRBV9
CASSVNGGNGQPQHF
TGTGCCAGCAGCGTAAATGGGGGGAATGGTCAGCCCCAGCATTTT
>NA|NA|TRBJ1-1|TRBV10-3
CAISGLQGEAFF
TGTGCCATCAGTGGTTTACAGGGTGAAGCTTTCTTT
>TRBD1|NA|TRBJ2-5|TRBV9
CASSAPETRGGLETQYF
TGTGCCAGCAGCGCCCCAGAGACAAGAGGGGGCCTGGAGACCCAGTACTTC
>NA|NA|TRBJ2-1|TRBV9
CASSPPSGGGHNEQFF
TGTGCCAGCAGCCCACCTTCTGGAGGGGGCCACAATGAGCAGTTCTTC
>TRBD1|NA|TRBJ2-7|TRBV7-8
CASSLTGQGLGQYF
TGTGCCAGCAGCTTAACGGGACAGGGACTTGGGCAGTACTTC
>TRBD1|NA|TRBJ2-2|TRBV7-2
CASSLGPDRGDLVAGELFF
TGTGCCAGCAGCTTGGGACCGGACAGGGGGGACTTGGTGGCCGGGGAGCTGTTTTTT
>NA|NA|TRBJ2-5|TRBV19
CASSPAGGAGETQYF
TGTGCCAGTAGTCCCGCTGGGGGGGCGGGAGAGACCCAGTACTTC
>NA|NA|TRBJ2-2|TRBV21-1
CASSKPAGSGTGELFF
TGTGCCAGCAGCAAACCTGCAGGATCAGGGACCGGGGAGCTGTTTTTT
>NA|once|TRBJ2-7|TRBV12-3/TRBV12-4
CASSFGDSRRYF
TGTGCCAGCAGTTTCGGGGACTCCCGAAGGTACTTC
>NA|NA|TRBJ1-2|TRBV19
CASSRGANGYTF
TGTGCCAGTTCCAGGGGCGCAAATGGCTACACCTTC
>NA|NA|TRBJ1-1|TRBV6-5
CASSQLGLNTEAFF
TGTGCCAGCAGTCAATTGGGCTTGAACACTGAAGCTTTCTTT